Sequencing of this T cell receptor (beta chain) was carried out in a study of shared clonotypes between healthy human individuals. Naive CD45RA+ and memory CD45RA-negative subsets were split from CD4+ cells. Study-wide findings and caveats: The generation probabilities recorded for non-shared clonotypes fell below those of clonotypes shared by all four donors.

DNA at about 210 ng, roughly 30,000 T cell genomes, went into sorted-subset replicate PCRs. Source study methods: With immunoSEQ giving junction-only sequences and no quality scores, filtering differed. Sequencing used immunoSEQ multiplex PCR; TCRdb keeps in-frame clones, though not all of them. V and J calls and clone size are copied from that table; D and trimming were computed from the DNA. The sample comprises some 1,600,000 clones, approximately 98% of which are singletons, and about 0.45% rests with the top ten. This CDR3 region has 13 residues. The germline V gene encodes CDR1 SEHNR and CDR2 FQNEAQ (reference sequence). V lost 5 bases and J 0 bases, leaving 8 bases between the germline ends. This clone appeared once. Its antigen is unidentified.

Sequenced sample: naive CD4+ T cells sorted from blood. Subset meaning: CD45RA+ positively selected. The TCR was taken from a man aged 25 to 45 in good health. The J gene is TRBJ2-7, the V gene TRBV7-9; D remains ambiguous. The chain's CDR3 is CASSRDNSYEQYF. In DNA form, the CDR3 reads TGTGCCAGCAGCCGAGACAACTCCTACGAGCAGTACTTC. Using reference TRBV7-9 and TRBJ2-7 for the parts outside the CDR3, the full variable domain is DTGVSQNPRHKITKRGQNVTFRCDPISEHNRLYWYRQTLGQGPEFLTYFQNEAQLEKSRLLSDRFSAERPKGSFSTLEIQRTEQGDSAMYLCASSRDNSYEQYFGPGTRLTVT.